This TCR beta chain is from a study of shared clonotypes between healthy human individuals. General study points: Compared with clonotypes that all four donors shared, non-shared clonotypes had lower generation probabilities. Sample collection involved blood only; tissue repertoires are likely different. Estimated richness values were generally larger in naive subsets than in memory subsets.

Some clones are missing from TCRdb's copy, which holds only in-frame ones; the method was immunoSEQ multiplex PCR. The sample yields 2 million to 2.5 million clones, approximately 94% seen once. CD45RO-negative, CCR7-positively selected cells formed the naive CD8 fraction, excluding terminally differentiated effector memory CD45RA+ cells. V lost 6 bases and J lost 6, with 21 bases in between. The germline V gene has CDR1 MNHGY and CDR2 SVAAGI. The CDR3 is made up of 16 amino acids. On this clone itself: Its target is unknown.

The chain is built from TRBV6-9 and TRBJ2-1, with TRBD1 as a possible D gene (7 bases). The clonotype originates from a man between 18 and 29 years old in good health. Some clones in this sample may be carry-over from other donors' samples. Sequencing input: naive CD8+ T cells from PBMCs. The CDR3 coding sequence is TGTGCCAGCAGCCATCTGACAGGGCGGGGAGGCAATGAGCAGTTCTTC. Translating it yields CASSHLTGRGGNEQFF.